The 29 T cell receptor beta chains presented below share a single source sample, sequenced in a study of T cell responses to AZD1222 COVID-19 vaccine. The table came from immunoSEQ multiplex PCR; TCRdb's copy has only in-frame clones and leaves some out. The table includes roughly 150,000 clones, 80% to 90% detected once. Sequences were derived from peripheral blood, sampled on day 0 of AZD1222 vaccination. The origin of the receptors is an adult in good health.

The genes are TRBV2 and TRBJ1-3; D remains unclear. V lost 0 bases and J 0 bases, leaving 9 bases between the germline ends. This CDR3 is built from 16 residues. Germline values: CDR1 SNHLY, CDR2 FYNNEI. The chain's CDR3 is CASSEAAARSGNTIYF. The CDR3 nucleotides are TGTGCCAGCAGTGAAGCCGCAGCCCGCTCTGGAAACACCATATATTTT.

The rearrangement links TRBV28 to TRBJ2-7; D is ambiguous. The V gene's germline CDR1 is MDHEN and CDR2 SYDVKM. Trimming left V 8 bases short and J 5 bases short, with 13 bases between. CDR3 length: 12 residues. CDR3 region: CASLTTTHEQYF. The CDR3 DNA reads TGTGCCAGCCTCACTACCACCCACGAGCAGTACTTC.

This rearrangement joins TRBV2 to TRBJ2-5; TRBD1 or TRBD2 may be the D gene (5 bases each). This CDR3 has 15 amino acids. Between the trimmed V and J ends, which lost 8 bases and 5 bases, there was a span of 21 bases. CDR1 is SNHLY and CDR2 is FYNNEI in the germline V gene. In nucleotides, the CDR3 is TGTGCCAGCTCGTCCGGGGCAGGGATTGTGGAGACCCAGTACTTC. It yields the protein CASSSGAGIVETQYF.

The V and J genes are TRBV6-1 and TRBJ2-1, with no clear D. Germline V CDR1 and CDR2: MNHNS, SASEGT. Trimming took off 2 bases at V and 0 bases at J, with 14 bases between the two ends. This CDR3 comprises 17 residues. The CDR3 DNA reads TGTGCCAGCAGTGAAACCCCGCGGAGAAGCTCCTACAATGAGCAGTTCTTC. Translating it yields CASSETPRRSSYNEQFF.

CDR3 nucleotide sequence: TGTGCCAGCAGTCGCGACAGGGGCCTCAATCAGCCCCAGCATTTT. Its protein is CASSRDRGLNQPQHF. The chain couples TRBV6-2 or TRBV6-3 to TRBJ1-5, with 8 nucleotides matching TRBD1. The V gene end was trimmed by 5 bases and the J gene end by 3 bases; junction bases not matched to a gene: 6. The CDR3 is made up of 15 amino acids. CDR1 MNHEY and CDR2 SVGEGT come from the germline V gene.

The chain carries TRBV28 and TRBJ2-2, with 13 positions matching TRBD2. Germline V gives CDR1 MDHEN, CDR2 SYDVKM. Unmatched junction bases numbered 5, after V lost 6 bases and J lost 4 bases. There are 16 residues in the CDR3. The CDR3 region has the DNA TGTGCCAGCAGCCTACTAGCGGGAGGGCCCACCGGGGAGCTGTTTTTT. This sequence encodes CASSLLAGGPTGELFF.

The chain recombines TRBV5-4 with TRBJ1-1; no clear D gene. V was trimmed by 0 bases and J by 4 bases, leaving 10 bases between them. The germline V gene has CDR1 SGHNT and CDR2 YYREEE (reference sequence). This CDR3 has 14 residues. The CDR3 sequence: CASSLVGISTEAFF. CDR3 sequence (DNA): TGTGCCAGCAGCTTGGTCGGCATAAGCACTGAAGCTTTCTTT. The full variable domain, with the rest looked up from reference TRBV5-4 and TRBJ1-1, is ETGVTQSPTHLIKTRGQQVTLRCSSQSGHNTVSWYQQALGQGPQFIFQYYREEENGRGNFPPRFSGLQFPNYSSELNVNALELDDSALYLCASSLVGISTEAFFGQGTRLTVV.

In regard to this clone: The junction and the germline gene differ at one end; a read error may be behind it. The J gene is TRBJ1-2, the V gene TRBV2; 7 bases align to TRBD1. CDR3 length equals 11 residues. Germline CDR1 is SNHLY and CDR2 is FYNNEI. DNA of the CDR3: TGTGCCAGCAGTCGAGGGACAGACCCCTTATTC. Protein sequence: CASSRGTDPLF.

This clone has at least ten counts. The V and J genes are TRBV6-5 and TRBJ2-7; D is perhaps TRBD1 (5 bases). The CDR3 loop spans 15 amino acids. Trimming shortened V by 5 bases and J by 2 bases, and 16 bases separated the two germline ends. Germline CDR1 MNHEY, CDR2 SVGAGI. In DNA, the CDR3 is TGTGCCAGCAGTCAGATTCCGACAGAGGCCTACGAGCAGTACTTC. It yields the protein CASSQIPTEAYEQYF.

The gene calls are TRBV4-1 and TRBJ1-1; D possibly corresponds to TRBD1 (5 bases). The CDR3 is 14 amino acids. The ends were cut back, 2 bases at V and 1 base at J, with 8 bases in the middle. Germline V CDR1 and CDR2: MGHRA, YSYEKL. The CDR3, as DNA: TGCGCCAGCAGCCAACAGGACAAGAACACTGAAGCTTTCTTT. As protein: CASSQQDKNTEAFF.

The DNA for the CDR3 is TGTGCCAGCAGCCTCCAGGGTGCTGGAAACACCATATATTTT. It specifies CASSLQGAGNTIYF. The chain combines TRBV7-9 with TRBJ1-3, with a possible D match to TRBD1 (5 bases). V lost 5 bases to trimming and J lost 2 bases, with 10 bases between them. This CDR3 comprises 14 residues. CDR1 and CDR2 (germline): SEHNR, FQNEAQ (reference sequence). The full variable domain, with the rest looked up from reference TRBV7-9 and TRBJ1-3, is DTGVSQNPRHKITKRGQNVTFRCDPISEHNRLYWYRQTLGQGPEFLTYFQNEAQLEKSRLLSDRFSAERPKGSFSTLEIQRTEQGDSAMYLCASSLQGAGNTIYFGEGSWLTVV.

This rearrangement joins TRBV18 to TRBJ1-1; TRBD1 might be the D (5 bases). With 2 bases removed from V and 5 bases from J, the gap between germline ends came to 15 bases. Germline values: CDR1 KGHSH, CDR2 LQKENI. CDR3 length equals 15 residues. The DNA of the CDR3 is TGTGCCAGCTCACCAATGAGGGGCGCGAGGACTGAAGCTTTCTTT. It yields the protein CASSPMRGARTEAFF.

This clone appeared once. V gene TRBV16 combines with J gene TRBJ2-6; D not resolved. Germline V gene data show CDR1 as KGHSY and CDR2 as FQNENV. This CDR3 has 15 amino acids. Trimming pared 4 bases from V and 3 bases from J, leaving 10 bases between. DNA of the CDR3: TGTGCCAGCAGCCCCCTAGGGAATGGGGCCAACGTCCTGACTTTC. It encodes CASSPLGNGANVLTF.

The J gene is TRBJ1-6, the V gene TRBV19; no definite D call. Per germline, CDR1 LNHDA and CDR2 SQIVND (reference sequence). Deletions cut 3 bases from V and 7 bases from J, with 7 bases between. The CDR3 has 13 amino acids. In nucleotides, the CDR3 is TGTGCCAGTAGTATTGTCGTCAATTCACCCCTCCACTTT. This encodes CASSIVVNSPLHF.

The chain has TRBV29-1 and TRBJ2-1; D ambiguous. CDR1 and CDR2 (germline): SQVTM, ANQGSEA. The CDR3 consists of 15 residues. Trimming cost V 4 bases and J 0 bases, with 13 bases left between them. CDR3 bases: TGCAGCGTTGTTTTTAGGCAGAGCTCCTACAATGAGCAGTTCTTC. Translation gives CSVVFRQSSYNEQFF.

The chain couples TRBV5-4 to TRBJ2-1; D is perhaps TRBD2 (6 bases). CDR3 length equals 15 residues. Trimming took 0 bases from V and 3 from J, leaving 10 bases between them. CDR1 and CDR2 (germline): SGHNT, YYREEE (reference sequence). The DNA for the CDR3 is TGTGCCAGCAGCTTGGTGGCGGGAAACTACAATGAGCAGTTCTTC. Protein sequence: CASSLVAGNYNEQFF.

The chain joins TRBV5-1 to TRBJ2-1; TRBD2 aligns across 9 bases. CDR3 size: 15 residues. Trimming at V came to 2 bases and at J to 5 bases, leaving 5 bases not matched to a gene. The germline V gene encodes CDR1 SGHRS and CDR2 YFSETQ. The CDR3 DNA sequence: TGCGCCAGCAGCTTAGGCGGGAGGGGCAACAATGAGCAGTTCTTC. This sequence encodes CASSLGGRGNNEQFF.

The CDR3 coding sequence is TGTGCCAGCAGCTTTCGCCTAGCGAGGACCGGGGAGCTGTTTTTT. It translates to CASSFRLARTGELFF. The chain has TRBV5-4 and TRBJ2-2, with a possible D match to TRBD2 (6 bases). This CDR3 region has 15 residues. In germline, CDR1 is SGHNT, CDR2 YYREEE (reference sequence). Trimming cost V 2 bases and J 5 bases, with 13 bases left between them.

This rearrangement joins TRBV28 to TRBJ1-2; 8 nucleotides match TRBD1. The V gene end was trimmed by 8 bases and the J gene end by 6 bases; junction bases not matched to a gene: 8. This CDR3 is 13 amino acids long. Germline CDR1 is MDHEN and CDR2 is SYDVKM. CDR3 bases: TGTGCCAGCTGTCCAGGGGGCGGTGATGGCTACACCTTC. It encodes CASCPGGGDGYTF.

This chain's CDR3 is CASSLLRSNEQFF. Here the CDR3 DNA reads TGTGCCAGCAGTTTATTGCGGTCGAATGAGCAGTTCTTC. The J gene is TRBJ2-1, the V gene TRBV12-3 or TRBV12-4; D is uncertain. This CDR3 region has 13 residues. V dropped 2 bases and J dropped 7 bases, with 9 bases sitting between them.

The chain joins TRBV5-6 to TRBJ2-1; a weak D match, TRBD2 (6 bases). Germline V CDR1 and CDR2: SGHDT, YYEEEE. CDR3 length: 15 amino acids. The V gene lost 4 bases and the J gene lost 5 bases, with 16 bases spanning the gap. The CDR3 coding sequence is TGTGCCAGCAGCCTCCGGGACTCCTACCACAATGAGCAGTTCTTC. Its translation is CASSLRDSYHNEQFF.

This rearrangement joins TRBV9 to TRBJ2-6; D remains ambiguous. The germline gives CDR1 SGDLS, CDR2 YYNGEE. Between the trimmed V and J ends, which lost 2 bases and 0 bases, there was a span of 12 bases. This CDR3 is 17 amino acids long. This CDR3 reads CASSVDPLPSGANVLTF. The CDR3 nucleotides are TGTGCCAGCAGCGTCGACCCGTTGCCCTCTGGGGCCAACGTCCTGACTTTC.

This clone was detected a few times. The CDR3 reads CASIPGQGNQPQHF. The DNA for the CDR3 is TGTGCCAGTATACCGGGACAGGGAAATCAGCCCCAGCATTTT. The V gene is TRBV19, the J gene TRBJ1-5; TRBD1 agrees at 9 bases. The ends lost 7 bases at V and 4 bases at J; junction bases unmatched: 5. Germline-derived CDR1 and CDR2 are LNHDA and SQIVND (reference sequence). This CDR3 region has 14 residues.

This chain joins TRBV4-2 and TRBJ1-3; D may be TRBD1 (6 bases). Germline values: CDR1 LGHNA, CDR2 YNFKEQ. The CDR3 extends over 15 amino acids. The ends were cut back, 5 bases at V and 8 bases at J, with 19 bases in the middle. The CDR3 region is CASSAVDGGRDTIYF. CDR3 DNA sequence: TGTGCCAGCAGCGCGGTAGATGGGGGGCGCGACACCATATATTTT.

V and J are TRBV7-9 and TRBJ2-1; the D gene is possibly TRBD2 (5 bases). CDR1 is SEHNR, CDR2 FQNEAQ, per germline (reference sequence). The V end lost 2 bases, the J end lost 5 bases, and 16 bases lay between the germline ends. The CDR3 consists of 16 residues. Here the CDR3 reads CASSLFVGGEDNEQFF. The CDR3 DNA reads as TGTGCCAGCAGCTTATTCGTAGGAGGCGAAGACAATGAGCAGTTCTTC.

The chain links TRBV2 to TRBJ1-6; D unresolved. The CDR3 runs to 13 residues. CDR1 is SNHLY and CDR2 is FYNNEI in the germline V gene. Trimming removed 6 bases at V and 7 bases at J, with 10 bases between. The CDR3 DNA reads TGTGCCAGCAGCCGCGGCTCGAATTCACCCCTCCACTTT. This sequence encodes CASSRGSNSPLHF. Looking up the rest from reference TRBV2 and TRBJ1-6 gives the full variable domain: EPEVTQTPSHQVTQMGQEVILRCVPISNHLYFYWYRQILGQKVEFLVSFYNNEISEKSEIFDDQFSVERPDGSNFTLKIRSTKLEDSAMYFCASSRGSNSPLHFGNGTRLTVT.

The chain links TRBV27 to TRBJ1-1, with no clear D. The length of the CDR3 is 13 residues. V lost 6 bases and J 0 bases, leaving 8 bases between the germline ends. Germline V gene sequence: CDR1 MNHEY, CDR2 SMNVEV (reference sequence). The CDR3, as DNA: TGTGCCAGCAGAGGGCAGATGAACACTGAAGCTTTCTTT. This encodes CASRGQMNTEAFF.

The chain combines TRBV4-2 with TRBJ1-6; 7 bases line up with TRBD1. The CDR3 is 15 amino acids. The germline CDR1 and CDR2 sequences are LGHNA and YNFKEQ. With 2 bases clipped from V and 7 bases from J, the junction kept 5 bases outside the gene matches. The CDR3 coding sequence is TGTGCCAGCAGCCAACCGACAGGGCGGAATTCACCCCTCCACTTT. Protein sequence: CASSQPTGRNSPLHF.

CDR3 DNA sequence: TGTGCCAGCAGCCCCAATGGGGGCTACGAGCAGTACTTC. Protein product: CASSPNGGYEQYF. This chain joins TRBV7-7 and TRBJ2-7; the D gene could be TRBD1 or TRBD2 (5 bases each). The CDR3 extends over 13 amino acids. CDR1 is SSHAT and CDR2 is FNYEAQ in the germline V gene (reference sequence). With 5 bases removed from V and 3 bases from J, the gap between germline ends came to 11 bases.